This T cell receptor (beta chain) was identified in a study of blood T cell repertoires in COVID-19. The wider study: The origin of the acute and convalescent COVID-19 samples was the United States, Italy and Spain.

Across under 25 US areas, participants ranged in age from roughly 18 to 95 years. Which cohort a participant joined came from the clinical history participants gave. Cohort 3 donors were reported recovered after two negative PCRs, clearance, or symptom resolution. Only in-frame clones appear in the TCRdb table, and some are missing; sequencing was by immunoSEQ multiplex PCR. The sample includes some 500,000 clones, roughly 90% of them seen just once. There are 14 residues in the CDR3. CDR1 and CDR2 (germline): MDHEN, SYDVKM. V shed 3 bases and J shed 0 bases, with 6 bases lying between them. In this sample, this clone turned up a few times.

The chain combines TRBV28 with TRBJ1-3; D gene uncertain. The material sequenced was PBMCs or T cells enriched from blood (not recorded which). The receptor's source is a woman aged 40 to 49 who had recovered from COVID-19. CDR3 sequence: CASSLTSSGNTIYF. The CDR3 DNA reads as TGTGCCAGCAGTTTGACTAGCTCTGGAAACACCATATATTTT.